What follows are 7 T cell receptor beta chains derived from one specimen sequenced in a study of early T cells in non-severe SARS-CoV-2 infection. TCRdb redid the calling of the 5' RACE reads with MiXCR, one entry per CDR3 protein. The sample holds 45,000 to 55,000 distinct CDR3 sequences, under 7.5% seen once. Sequenced: whole blood. The receptor source for this set is an adult who was a healthcare worker with PCR-confirmed SARS-CoV-2 infection or an uninfected control (not recorded which).

This clonotype was seen ten or more times. The chain carries TRBV7-2 and TRBJ1-5, with D uncertain. Trimming cost V 1 base and J 7 bases, with 8 bases left between them. Germline loops: CDR1 SGHTA, CDR2 FQGNSA. The CDR3 is made up of 13 amino acids. The CDR3 loop reads CASSLGAGQPQHF. As DNA, the CDR3 is TGTGCCAGCAGCTTAGGTGCGGGCCAGCCCCAGCATTTT.

In its sample, this clonotype was seen a few times. The chain recombines TRBV6-5 with TRBJ2-2; no clear D gene. V lost 5 bases to trimming and J lost 6 bases, with 16 bases between them. The germline V gene has CDR1 MNHEY and CDR2 SVGAGI. CDR3 length: 15 amino acids. The CDR3 DNA is TGTGCCAGCAGTACTGGAGTTAGGGTGCCCGGGGAGCTGTTTTTT. Protein product: CASSTGVRVPGELFF.

This clonotype has at least ten counts. The V call is TRBV5-6, the J call TRBJ2-2; 7 nucleotides match TRBD1. CDR3 size: 14 residues. V lost 7 bases, J lost 4 bases, and 7 bases stayed unmatched. CDR1 and CDR2 (germline): SGHDT, YYEEEE. CDR3 loop: CASGETGRTGELFF. The DNA for the CDR3 is TGTGCCAGCGGGGAGACAGGGCGCACCGGGGAGCTGTTTTTT. The variable domain in full, completed from reference TRBV5-6 and TRBJ2-2, reads DAGVTQSPTHLIKTRGQQVTLRCSPKSGHDTVSWYQQALGQGPQFIFQYYEEEERQRGNFPDRFSGHQFPNYSSELNVNALLLGDSALYLCASGETGRTGELFFGEGSRLTVL.

The gene calls are TRBV6-5 and TRBJ2-2, with 9 bases matching TRBD1. Germline loops: CDR1 MNHEY, CDR2 SVGAGI. The CDR3 contains 15 residues. The trim removed 4 bases at V and 6 bases at J, leaving 6 bases unmatched. CDR3 region: CASSSAGTGPGELFF. The CDR3 region has the DNA TGTGCCAGCAGTTCCGCCGGGACAGGGCCCGGGGAGCTGTTTTTT.

This clonotype was seen at least ten times. V and J are TRBV20-1 and TRBJ2-7, with D perhaps given as TRBD1 or TRBD2 (6 bases each). Deletions cut 5 bases from V and 5 bases from J, with 19 bases between. This CDR3 comprises 14 residues. Germline CDR1 is DFQATT and CDR2 is SNEGSKA (reference sequence). CDR3 amino acids: CSAHPGGFTNEQYF. The CDR3 nucleotides are TGCAGTGCTCATCCCGGGGGCTTTACCAACGAGCAGTACTTC.

In its sample, this clonotype was seen many times. This chain links TRBV5-6 with TRBJ1-2; tentatively, D is TRBD1 (6 bases). Germline V gene data show CDR1 as SGHDT and CDR2 as YYEEEE. V lost 0 bases, J lost 6 bases, and 9 bases lay in between. The CDR3 is 13 amino acids. DNA of the CDR3: TGTGCCAGCAGCTTGGTGGCAGGGGATGGCTACACCTTC. It specifies CASSLVAGDGYTF.

The chain's CDR3 is CSAEGEADNSPLHF. The CDR3 DNA sequence: TGCAGTGCCGAGGGGGAGGCTGATAATTCACCCCTCCACTTT. The chain recombines TRBV20-1 with TRBJ1-6, with a tentative D call TRBD1 (6 bases). Deletions cut 6 bases from V and 5 bases from J, with 14 bases between. The CDR3 has 14 residues. Germline values: CDR1 DFQATT, CDR2 SNEGSKA (reference sequence).